This is a list of T cell receptor beta chains from one sample in a study of cytomegalovirus exposure and HLA in healthy donors. Repertoires were generated with immunoSEQ multiplex PCR, while TCRdb's copy carries only in-frame clones and drops some. The table shows under 150,000 clones, with approximately 85% occurring only once. What was sequenced was PBMCs. The receptors were sampled from a woman aged 25 to 39 in good health and CMV-seropositive. The CDR3 runs from the conserved cysteine through the conserved F or W. D genes are given only for firm matches. Part of the rows lack a size; the others show once, few, many or a class for expanded clones.

J,D,size,V,DNA,CDR3
TRBJ2-3,TRBD2,.,TRBV11-2,TGTGCCAGCAGCACCGGGAGGACTTCAGCAGATACGCAGTATTTT,CASSTGRTSADTQYF
TRBJ1-4,.,.,TRBV7-9,TGTGCCAGCAGCTTACCTTATAGGGGCAACCCTGAAAAACTGTTTTTT,CASSLPYRGNPEKLFF
TRBJ2-7,TRBD1,.,TRBV7-9,TGTTCCAGCAGCTTAGTCCTGGGACAGGGAAGGTCCTACGAGCAGTACTTC,CSSSLVLGQGRSYEQYF
TRBJ1-1,.,.,TRBV6-5,TGTGCCAGCAGTTACTCGAGGCAAATGAACACTGAAGCTTTCTTT,CASSYSRQMNTEAFF
TRBJ1-2,TRBD1,.,TRBV6-6,TGTGCCAGCACCCTTCAGACAGGGTACTATGGCTACACCTTC,CASTLQTGYYGYTF
TRBJ2-7,TRBD1,.,TRBV30,TGTGCCTCCACGGACAGGGACCTCTACGAGCAGTACTTC,CASTDRDLYEQYF
TRBJ1-4,.,.,TRBV15,TGTGCCACGAGCTGGCGGCGTACTAATGAAAAACTGTTTTTT,CATSWRRTNEKLFF
TRBJ1-2,TRBD1,.,TRBV25-1,TGTGCCAGTTATTGGACAGGGGAAGGTGTAAAGGGCTACACCTTC,CASYWTGEGVKGYTF
TRBJ1-2,.,.,TRBV29-1,TGCAGCGTTCTGAGTGTAGCAGGGGACTATGGCTACACCTTC,CSVLSVAGDYGYTF
TRBJ2-1,.,.,TRBV6-4,TGTGCCAGCAGTGACTCTAGCGGCTCCTACAATGAGCAGTTCTTC,CASSDSSGSYNEQFF
TRBJ1-4,.,.,TRBV6-1,TGTGCCAGCAACATCGACGGGGTGGAAAAACTGTTTTTT,CASNIDGVEKLFF
TRBJ2-1,TRBD1,.,TRBV5-1,TGCGCCAGCAGGCCGGCTACAGGGGGCTCCTACAATGAGCAGTTCTTC,CASRPATGGSYNEQFF
TRBJ1-2,.,few,TRBV25-1,TGTGCCAGCAGTGAATTTGGGCAGGGTGATGGCTACACCTTC,CASSEFGQGDGYTF
TRBJ1-3,TRBD1,.,TRBV6-5,TGTGCCAGCGGCTCAATAGGGACAGTGGGAAACACCATATATTTT,CASGSIGTVGNTIYF
TRBJ1-1,.,.,TRBV28,TGTGCCAGCAGGGAGGTCAGGGGGAACACTGAAGCTTTCTTT,CASREVRGNTEAFF
TRBJ1-1,TRBD1,.,TRBV18,TGTGCCAGCTCACCATCGGACAGGGGAATTGAAGCTTTCTTT,CASSPSDRGIEAFF